These 24 T cell receptor beta chains were sequenced from one sample in a study of beta chain features in type 1 diabetes. Reverse transcription of all isolated RNA meant that expressed TCRB transcripts were sequenced. Libraries were prepared by immunoSEQ multiplex PCR; TCRdb keeps only in-frame clonotypes and omits some of them. The table shows about 290,000 clones, with roughly 8% occurring only once. Sample: central memory CD4+ T cells from blood. These receptors originate from a woman aged 18-29 years in good health.

This clone was picked up a small number of times. The chain is built from TRBV7-2 and TRBJ2-3; maybe TRBD2 (6 bases). This CDR3 has 15 amino acids. V was cut by 0 bases and J by 3 bases, with 10 bases left in between. Germline assignment: CDR1 SGHTA and CDR2 FQGNSA. The DNA of the CDR3 is TGTGCCAGCAGCTTAGCGGGACTGATGACAGATACGCAGTATTTT. This sequence encodes CASSLAGLMTDTQYF.

V usage is TRBV7-9 and J usage is TRBJ1-6; 10 bases fit TRBD1. The CDR3 sequence is 15 residues long. Germline loops: CDR1 SEHNR, CDR2 FQNEAQ (reference sequence). Germline trimming cut 4 bases from V and 8 bases from J; bases unmatched to any gene: 5. The CDR3 coding sequence is TGTGCCAGCAGCTACCGGGACAGGGGTGATTCACCCCTCCACTTT. This sequence encodes CASSYRDRGDSPLHF.

Only a few counts were recorded for this clone. The chain has TRBV19 and TRBJ2-5, with TRBD1 matching over 8 bases. The junction had 5 bases not matched to a gene; V was cut back by 5 bases and J by 0 bases. The germline CDR1 and CDR2 sequences are LNHDA and SQIVND (reference sequence). This CDR3 comprises 15 residues. CDR3 in amino acids: CASSLLDRDQETQYF. The CDR3 DNA is TGTGCCAGTAGTCTCCTGGACAGGGACCAAGAGACCCAGTACTTC.

As regards this clone: This same CDR3 is encoded by further DNA sequences in the sample. The genes are TRBV6-1 and TRBJ2-5; no clear D gene. V was pared by 5 bases and J by 5 bases, with 6 bases between. CDR3 length: 11 amino acids. The germline V gene encodes CDR1 MNHNS and CDR2 SASEGT. CDR3 region: CASSLAETQYF. In DNA form, the CDR3 reads TGTGCCAGCAGTTTAGCCGAGACCCAGTACTTC.

The chain employs TRBV5-4 and TRBJ1-2; possible D gene TRBD1, 6 bases. The CDR3 runs to 11 residues. Per the germline V gene, CDR1 is SGHNT and CDR2 is YYREEE (reference sequence). V was shortened by 5 bases and J by 5 bases, with 7 bases between the two germline ends. CDR3 in amino acids: CASRGHYGYTF. The CDR3 DNA reads as TGTGCCAGCAGGGGACATTATGGCTACACCTTC.

This clone was observed a few times. This is likely an artifact of a read error, given a far larger clone one base away. Different DNA sequences within this sample yield the same CDR3. The chain has TRBV5-1 and TRBJ2-1; TRBD2 might be the D (6 bases). Per the germline V gene, CDR1 is SGHRS and CDR2 is YFSETQ. The CDR3 has 16 residues. V was trimmed by 1 base and J by 0 bases, leaving 11 bases between them. The CDR3 reads CASSLLGGSSYNEQFF. CDR3 nucleotide sequence: TGCGCCAGCAGCTTGCTGGGAGGCAGCTCCTACAATGAGCAGTTCTTC.

This clone has only a few counts. For the CDR3, the DNA is TGTGCCAGCAGCTGGACAGGGGGGGTAGCTACCTACAATGAGCAGTTCTTC. Translating it yields CASSWTGGVATYNEQFF. This chain joins TRBV5-5 and TRBJ2-1; 10 bases align to TRBD1. The CDR3 spans 17 residues. Trimming cost V 3 bases and J 2 bases; bases outside gene matches: 8. CDR1 and CDR2 (germline): SGHKS, YYEKEE (reference sequence).

This clone was observed a few times. The chain has TRBV19 and TRBJ1-5; possible D gene TRBD1, 6 bases. The CDR3 consists of 15 residues. The germline V and J ends were trimmed by 6 bases and 3 bases, with 15 bases remaining between them. Germline V CDR1 and CDR2: LNHDA, SQIVND (reference sequence). In DNA, the CDR3 is TGTGCCAGTAGATTCGACAGGTCCGACAATCAGCCCCAGCATTTT. This encodes CASRFDRSDNQPQHF.

This clone came up a few times. The chain uses TRBV7-2 and TRBJ1-5; D is uncertain. The CDR3 has 11 amino acids. Germline V lookup: CDR1 SGHTA, CDR2 FQGNSA. Trimming left V 4 bases short and J 4 bases short, with 2 bases between. As DNA, the CDR3 is TGTGCCAGCAGCTCGAATCAGCCCCAGCATTTT. Its translation: CASSSNQPQHF. Combining the CDR3 with reference TRBV7-2 and TRBJ1-5 gives the whole variable domain GAGVSQSPSNKVTEKGKDVELRCDPISGHTALYWYRQSLGQGLEFLIYFQGNSAPDKSGLPSDRFSAERTGGSVSTLTIQRTQQEDSAVYLCASSSNQPQHFGDGTRLSIL.

The table lists this clone with a few counts. The rearrangement uses TRBV11-2 and TRBJ2-7, with 8 bases aligning to TRBD2. Germline lookup yields CDR1 SGHAT and CDR2 FQNNGV. The CDR3 runs to 16 residues. Losses at the gene ends were 4 bases for V and 5 bases for J; bases not matched to a gene: 13. The CDR3 DNA sequence: TGTGCCAGCAGCTCACCAATCGGCGGGGGGCAGCACGAGCAGTACTTC. Residues: CASSSPIGGGQHEQYF. Variable domain in full (rest from reference TRBV11-2 and TRBJ2-7): EAGVAQSPRYKIIEKRQSVAFWCNPISGHATLYWYQQILGQGPKLLIQFQNNGVVDDSQLPKDRFSAERLKGVDSTLKIQPAKLEDSAVYLCASSSPIGGGQHEQYFGPGTRLTVT.

This clone has a count of ten or more. This chain connects TRBV27 to TRBJ2-2; 8 nucleotides line up with TRBD1. This CDR3 region has 16 residues. From germline, CDR1 is MNHEY and CDR2 SMNVEV (reference sequence). After removal of 5 bases from V and 5 bases from J, the junction contained 10 bases not matched to a gene. The CDR3 is CASSIRRGRRTGELFF. The CDR3 nucleotides read TGTGCCAGCAGTATACGCAGGGGGCGGCGGACCGGGGAGCTGTTTTTT.

This clone was seen a few times. The rearrangement links TRBV27 to TRBJ2-4; no firm D call. Germline CDR1 is MNHEY and CDR2 is SMNVEV (reference sequence). The CDR3 has 15 amino acids. Between the trimmed V and J ends, which lost 4 bases and 4 bases, there was a span of 14 bases. The chain's CDR3 is CASSSPLVGKNIQYF. The DNA of the CDR3 is TGTGCCAGCAGTTCCCCCCTAGTTGGGAAAAACATTCAGTACTTC.

V usage is TRBV7-2 and J usage is TRBJ1-1, with a tentative D call TRBD1 (5 bases). Per the germline V gene, CDR1 is SGHTA and CDR2 is FQGNSA. The CDR3 contains 13 residues. V lost 8 bases to trimming and J lost 3 bases, with 13 bases between them. As DNA, the CDR3 is TGTGCCAGCGGGCCAGGGACGTACACTGAAGCTTTCTTT. This encodes CASGPGTYTEAFF.

The chain has TRBV5-1 and TRBJ2-3; possibly TRBD1 for D (7 bases). V was shortened by 7 bases and J by 0 bases, with 12 bases between the two germline ends. Germline CDR1 is SGHRS and CDR2 is YFSETQ. This CDR3 region has 14 residues. CDR3 sequence: CASGGGRSTDTQYF. CDR3 bases: TGCGCCAGCGGAGGGGGCCGAAGCACAGATACGCAGTATTTT. Using reference TRBV5-1 and TRBJ2-3 for the parts outside the CDR3, the full variable domain is KAGVTQTPRYLIKTRGQQVTLSCSPISGHRSVSWYQQTPGQGLQFLFEYFSETQRNKGNFPGRFSGRQFSNSRSEMNVSTLELGDSALYLCASGGGRSTDTQYFGPGTRLTVL.

The chain has TRBV5-4 and TRBJ1-2; D unresolved. Trimming removed 3 bases from V and 8 bases from J, with 14 bases in between. Germline V gives CDR1 SGHNT, CDR2 YYREEE (reference sequence). CDR3 length: 13 residues. The CDR3 DNA reads TGTGCCAGCAGCTCGACGAGGTCCTGGGGCTACACCTTC. Translated, it gives CASSSTRSWGYTF.

This clone was counted a few times. At one of its ends the junction is not consistent with the germline gene, which may arise from a read error. V and J are TRBV6-1 and TRBJ1-3; tentatively, D is TRBD1 (6 bases). There are 17 residues in the CDR3. CDR1 is MNHNS and CDR2 is SASEGT in the germline V gene. Written as DNA, the CDR3 is TGTGCCATCAGTGAACGGGGGGCGACCAGCTCTGGAAACACCATATATTTT. The encoded protein is CAISERGATSSGNTIYF.

The V gene is TRBV29-1, the J gene TRBJ2-2, with D possibly being TRBD1 (6 bases). From germline, CDR1 is SQVTM and CDR2 ANQGSEA. Trimming cost V 4 bases and J 6 bases, with 21 bases left between them. This CDR3 is built from 16 residues. DNA of the CDR3: TGCAGCGTTGGAGGCATTTCACAGGGTGCGGCCGGGGAGCTGTTTTTT. This codes for CSVGGISQGAAGELFF.

This clone has a handful of counts. The chain combines TRBV27 with TRBJ2-5, with D perhaps TRBD1 (5 bases). From germline, CDR1 is MNHEY and CDR2 SMNVEV (reference sequence). The CDR3 totals 17 residues. V gave up 6 bases and J gave up 0 bases, with 20 bases separating them. CDR3 DNA sequence: TGTGCCAGCAGAGCCACAGGATTCAATCGGTACCAAGAGACCCAGTACTTC. The encoded protein is CASRATGFNRYQETQYF.

This clone was counted only a few times. The chain links TRBV28 to TRBJ1-1; D not certain. This CDR3 has 13 amino acids. Trimming took off 4 bases at V and 2 bases at J, with 8 bases between the two ends. Germline V gene sequence: CDR1 MDHEN, CDR2 SYDVKM. This chain's CDR3 is CASSYPQNTEAFF. The DNA of the CDR3 is TGTGCCAGCAGTTACCCACAAAACACTGAAGCTTTCTTT.

This sequence joins TRBV2 and TRBJ2-4, with D unclear. The CDR3 consists of 14 residues. Trimming pared 6 bases from V and 4 bases from J, leaving 13 bases between. Looked up from germline, CDR1 is SNHLY and CDR2 is FYNNEI. The CDR3 DNA sequence: TGTGCCAGCAGCAAGTTGCGAGAGAAAAACATTCAGTACTTC. Residues: CASSKLREKNIQYF.

This clone was seen repeatedly, ten times or more. CDR3 residues: CASSSGTRPGTGELFF. In nucleotides, the CDR3 is TGTGCCAGCAGCTCTGGGACTCGACCCGGAACCGGGGAGCTGTTTTTT. The rearrangement joins TRBV7-2 to TRBJ2-2; tentative D call: TRBD2 (6 bases). Germline-derived CDR1 and CDR2 are SGHTA and FQGNSA. V was pared by 4 bases and J by 5 bases, with 17 bases between. CDR3 length equals 16 residues.

This clone was seen a few times. The rearrangement links TRBV25-1 to TRBJ1-3; TRBD1 matches at 7 bases. V gave up 6 bases and J gave up 3 bases; unmatched junction bases: 5. Per germline, CDR1 MGHDK and CDR2 SYGVNS. The CDR3 loop spans 14 amino acids. CDR3 loop: CASREGALGNTIYF. DNA of the CDR3: TGTGCCAGCAGGGAGGGGGCGCTTGGAAACACCATATATTTT.

Ten or more counts support this clone. This same CDR3 is encoded by further DNA sequences in the sample. This sequence joins TRBV14 and TRBJ2-3; maybe TRBD2 (6 bases). This CDR3 comprises 17 residues. CDR1 and CDR2 from the germline V gene are SGHDN and FVKESK. V was trimmed by 0 bases and J by 2 bases, leaving 15 bases between them. CDR3 nucleotides: TGTGCCAGCAGCCAAGATCTGGGACTTTCCCCCACAGATACGCAGTATTTT. Translated, it gives CASSQDLGLSPTDTQYF.

This clone was seen ten or more times. The chain recombines TRBV18 with TRBJ2-5; the D gene is possibly TRBD1 (6 bases). The length of the CDR3 is 13 residues. V was cut by 3 bases and J by 5 bases, with 10 bases left in between. Germline V gene sequence: CDR1 KGHSH, CDR2 LQKENI. Here the CDR3 reads CASSPQGTETQYF. Here the CDR3 DNA reads TGTGCCAGCTCACCTCAGGGGACGGAGACCCAGTACTTC.